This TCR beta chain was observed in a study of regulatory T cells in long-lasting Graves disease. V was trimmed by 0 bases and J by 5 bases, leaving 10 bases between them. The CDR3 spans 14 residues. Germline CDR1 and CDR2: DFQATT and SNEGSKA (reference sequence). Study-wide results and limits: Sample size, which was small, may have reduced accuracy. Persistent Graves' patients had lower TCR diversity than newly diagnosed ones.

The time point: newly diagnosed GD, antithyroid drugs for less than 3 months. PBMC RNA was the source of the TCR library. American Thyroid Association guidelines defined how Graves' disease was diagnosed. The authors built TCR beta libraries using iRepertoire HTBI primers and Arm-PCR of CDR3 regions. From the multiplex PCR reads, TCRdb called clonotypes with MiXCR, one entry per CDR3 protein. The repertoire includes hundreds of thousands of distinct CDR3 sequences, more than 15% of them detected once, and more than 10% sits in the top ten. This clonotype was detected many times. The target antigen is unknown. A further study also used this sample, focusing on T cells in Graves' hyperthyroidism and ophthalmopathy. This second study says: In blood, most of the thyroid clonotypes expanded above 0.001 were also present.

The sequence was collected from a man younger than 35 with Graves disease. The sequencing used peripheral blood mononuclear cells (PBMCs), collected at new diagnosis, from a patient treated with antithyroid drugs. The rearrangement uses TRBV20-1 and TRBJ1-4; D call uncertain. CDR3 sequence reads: CSARDLQSNEKLFF. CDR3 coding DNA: TGCAGTGCTAGAGATTTACAATCCAATGAAAAACTGTTTTTT.